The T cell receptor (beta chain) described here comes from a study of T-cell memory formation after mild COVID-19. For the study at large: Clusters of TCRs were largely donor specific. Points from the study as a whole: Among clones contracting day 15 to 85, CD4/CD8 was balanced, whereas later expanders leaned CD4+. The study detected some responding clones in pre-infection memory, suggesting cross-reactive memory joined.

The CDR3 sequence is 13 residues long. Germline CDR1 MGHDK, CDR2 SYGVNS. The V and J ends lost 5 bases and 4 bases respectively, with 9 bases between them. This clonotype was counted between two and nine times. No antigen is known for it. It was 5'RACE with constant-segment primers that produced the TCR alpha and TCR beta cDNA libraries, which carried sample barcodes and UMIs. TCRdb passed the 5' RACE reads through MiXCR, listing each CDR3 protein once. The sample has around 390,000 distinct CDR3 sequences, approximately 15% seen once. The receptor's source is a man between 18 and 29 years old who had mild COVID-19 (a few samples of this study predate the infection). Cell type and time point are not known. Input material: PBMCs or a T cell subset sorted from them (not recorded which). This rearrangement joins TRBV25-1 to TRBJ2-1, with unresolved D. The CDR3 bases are TGTGCCAGCAGTACCCGACGGTACAATGAGCAGTTCTTC. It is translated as CASSTRRYNEQFF.